This passage covers 5 T cell receptor beta chains from one sample sequenced in a study of blood T cell repertoires in COVID-19. The protocol was immunoSEQ multiplex PCR, while the TCRdb copy is restricted to in-frame clones and leaves out a portion. Of fewer than 250,000 clones in the sample, about nine tenths were seen once. The sample consisted of peripheral blood. Source of these receptors: a man aged 50-59 years with acute or convalescent COVID-19.

The genes are TRBV9 and TRBJ2-2; 7 positions agree with TRBD1. CDR3 length equals 16 residues. Germline CDR1 SGDLS, CDR2 YYNGEE. J gave up 0 bases and V 1 base, and 3 bases lay outside the gene matches. The CDR3 nucleotides read TGTGCCAGCAGCGTAAGGGACAGATCGAACACCGGGGAGCTGTTTTTT. Amino acids: CASSVRDRSNTGELFF.

The chain has TRBV10-3 and TRBJ1-3; D uncertain. Looked up from germline, CDR1 is ENHRY and CDR2 is SYGVKD. The CDR3 has 16 residues. Trimming removed 3 bases at V and 0 bases at J, with 12 bases between. The CDR3 here is CAISDSGLASGNTIYF. The CDR3, as DNA: TGTGCCATCAGTGACAGCGGACTAGCCTCTGGAAACACCATATATTTT.

This clone was counted a single time. The V call is TRBV5-1, the J call TRBJ2-1, with D possibly TRBD1 on 5 matching bases. The CDR3 loop spans 17 amino acids. The V end lost 5 bases, the J end lost 0 bases, and 18 bases lay between the germline ends. Germline-derived CDR1 and CDR2 are SGHRS and YFSETQ. CDR3 nucleotides: TGCGCCAGCAGTCCCGCACCTGGGGCAGGCTCCTACAATGAGCAGTTCTTC. It translates to CASSPAPGAGSYNEQFF.

This clone has a single count. CDR3 residues: CASSLGHSGANVLTF. The CDR3, as DNA: TGTGCCAGCAGCTTGGGTCACTCTGGGGCCAACGTCCTGACTTTC. V and J are TRBV5-4 and TRBJ2-6; D is unclear. The CDR3 is 15 amino acids. The germline gives CDR1 SGHNT, CDR2 YYREEE (reference sequence). V was cut by 0 bases and J by 0 bases, with 4 bases left in between.

The chain joins TRBV2 to TRBJ2-5, with D unresolved. The V and J ends lost 6 bases and 2 bases respectively, with 22 bases between them. There are 17 residues in the CDR3. The germline CDR1 and CDR2 sequences are SNHLY and FYNNEI. The CDR3 coding sequence is TGTGCCAGCAGCGCCGATCGTTTCCGGCGGTCGCAAGAGACCCAGTACTTC. Translating gives CASSADRFRRSQETQYF.